The 14 T cell receptor beta chains listed next were all sequenced from one sample in a study of early T cells in non-severe SARS-CoV-2 infection. TCRdb processed the 5' RACE reads anew with MiXCR; each CDR3 protein has one entry. The sample has 25,000 to 35,000 distinct CDR3 sequences; around 6.6% are singletons. The sample comprised whole blood. These receptor sequences come from an adult who was a healthcare worker with PCR-confirmed SARS-CoV-2 infection or an uninfected control (not recorded which).

To note about this clonotype: This may stem from a read error, because a much larger clone lies one nucleotide away. The J gene is TRBJ1-1, the V gene TRBV20-1, with D uncertain. Germline values: CDR1 DFQATT, CDR2 SNEGSKA (reference sequence). The germline V and J ends were trimmed by 7 bases and 8 bases, with 14 bases remaining between them. CDR3 length: 11 amino acids. The chain's CDR3 is CSGDPTQEAFF. The DNA for the CDR3 is TGCAGTGGGGATCCAACCCAAGAAGCTTTCTTT.

This clonotype was seen a few times. The rearrangement joins TRBV5-1 to TRBJ2-3; no reliable D call. V was cut by 7 bases and J by 0 bases, with 9 bases left in between. The CDR3 is 13 amino acids. Germline-derived CDR1 and CDR2 are SGHRS and YFSETQ. CDR3: CASRTYSTDTQYF. CDR3 DNA: TGCGCCAGCCGAACTTATAGCACAGATACGCAGTATTTT.

This clonotype was recorded a few times. V is TRBV29-1 and J is TRBJ2-1, with no clear D. V lost 3 bases and J lost 6, with 6 bases in between. Germline loops: CDR1 SQVTM, CDR2 ANQGSEA. The CDR3 length is 11 residues. CDR3 in amino acids: CSVDSRNEQFF. Written as DNA, the CDR3 is TGCAGCGTTGATTCCCGCAATGAGCAGTTCTTC.

This clonotype was seen a few times. The J gene is TRBJ1-1, the V gene TRBV9, with TRBD1 matching 7 bases. Germline CDR1 SGDLS, CDR2 YYNGEE. Losses at the gene ends were 0 bases for V and 5 bases for J; bases not matched to a gene: 4. This CDR3 has 14 amino acids. CDR3 protein: CASSVEGRGTEAFF. The CDR3 nucleotides read TGTGCCAGCAGCGTAGAGGGCAGGGGGACTGAAGCTTTCTTT.

The gene calls are TRBV12-3 or TRBV12-4 and TRBJ2-2; no definite D call. CDR3 length: 15 residues. Trimming shortened V by 5 bases and J by 6 bases, and 16 bases separated the two germline ends. The CDR3 loop is CASSQTPGGPGELFF. The CDR3 bases are TGTGCCAGCAGTCAAACTCCAGGTGGTCCCGGGGAGCTGTTTTTT.

This clonotype was observed at least ten times. The chain combines TRBV20-1 with TRBJ2-3; D remains ambiguous. Germline CDR1 is DFQATT and CDR2 is SNEGSKA (reference sequence). V lost 6 bases, J lost 0 bases, and 10 bases lay in between. This CDR3 has 13 residues. The CDR3 DNA follows: TGCAGTGCCTATACTCGGAGCACAGATACGCAGTATTTT. It yields the protein CSAYTRSTDTQYF.

This clonotype was seen a handful of times. V is TRBV6-1 and J is TRBJ2-1, with 13 bases fitting TRBD2. CDR3 length equals 15 residues. Losses at the gene ends were 5 bases for V and 6 bases for J; bases not matched to a gene: 4. Per the germline V gene, CDR1 is MNHNS and CDR2 is SASEGT. In DNA form, the CDR3 reads TGTGCCAGCAGTTCGGGACTAGCGGGGCTCAATGAGCAGTTCTTC. Protein: CASSSGLAGLNEQFF.

This clonotype was recorded at least ten times. The chain uses TRBV3-1 and TRBJ2-1, with TRBD2 identical over 9 bases. CDR1 LGHDT and CDR2 YNNKEL come from the germline V gene (reference sequence). The CDR3 sequence is 14 residues long. The CDR3 region is CAAGGPRSNNEQFF. The CDR3 DNA sequence: TGTGCGGCGGGAGGGCCCAGGAGTAACAATGAGCAGTTCTTC.

At least ten counts were recorded for this clonotype. This sequence joins TRBV3-1 and TRBJ2-3; TRBD1 or TRBD2 may be the D gene (5 bases each). Germline values: CDR1 LGHDT, CDR2 YNNKEL (reference sequence). Trimming took off 0 bases at V and 6 bases at J, with 10 bases between the two ends. CDR3 length: 14 residues. CDR3 residues: CASSQDLRGDTQYF. The CDR3 DNA reads TGTGCCAGCAGCCAAGACCTGAGGGGCGATACGCAGTATTTT.

This clonotype was seen ten or more times. The rearrangement uses TRBV7-9 and TRBJ2-1, with D unclear. V was trimmed by 3 bases and J by 7 bases, leaving 7 bases between them. The CDR3 length is 12 residues. Germline CDR1 is SEHNR and CDR2 is FQNEAQ (reference sequence). The CDR3 loop reads CASSLSRNEQFF. CDR3 in DNA: TGTGCCAGCAGCTTGTCCAGGAATGAGCAGTTCTTC.

Points on this clonotype: Given a much more abundant clone one base away, this may be a read error. This chain links TRBV5-5 with TRBJ2-1; TRBD2 matches at 10 bases. This CDR3 has 16 residues. Germline CDR1 SGHKS, CDR2 YYEKEE (reference sequence). The CDR3 bases are TGTGTCAGCAGCTTTTCGAGCGGGAGGGCGATGATTGAGCAGTTCTTC. It yields the protein CVSSFSSGRAMIEQFF.

The chain joins TRBV6-2 or TRBV6-3 to TRBJ2-1, with TRBD2 matching 12 bases. This CDR3 spans 16 amino acids. The germline V gene has CDR1 MNHEY and CDR2 SVGEGT. Trimming at V came to 4 bases and at J to 9 bases, leaving 10 bases not matched to a gene. The CDR3 is CASSSLASGRAGEQFF. The CDR3 DNA reads as TGTGCCAGCAGTTCCCTGGCTAGCGGGAGGGCCGGTGAGCAGTTCTTC.

This clonotype was observed many times. The chain recombines TRBV6-1 with TRBJ2-1; 12 nucleotides match TRBD2. From germline, CDR1 is MNHNS and CDR2 SASEGT. Trimming at V came to 3 bases and at J to 4 bases, leaving 1 base not matched to a gene. CDR3 length: 15 residues. CDR3 nucleotide sequence: TGTGCCAGCAGTGAGACTAGCGGGGGTTACAATGAGCAGTTCTTC. Protein sequence: CASSETSGGYNEQFF.

The V and J genes are TRBV6-2 or TRBV6-3 and TRBJ2-1; D is unresolved. Germline assignment: CDR1 MNHEY and CDR2 SVGEGT. V was shortened by 7 bases and J by 2 bases, with 12 bases between the two germline ends. The CDR3 runs 14 residues. The CDR3 here is CASTSGLAYNEQFF. The CDR3 region has the DNA TGTGCCAGCACGAGTGGCTTAGCCTACAATGAGCAGTTCTTC.